This TCR beta chain was observed in a study of radiation and T cells in renal cell carcinoma. General study results and limits: From baseline, blood top tumor clonotypes peaked at 2 weeks post-radiation.

Profiling relied on immunoSEQ multiplex PCR, and the TCRdb table lists in-frame clones only, not all of them. Counted here are about 86,000 clones, 85% occurring once; the ten biggest clones make up approximately 9.6%. Of note for this clone: Its antigen remains unidentified.

Time point in this sample: blood 4 weeks post-SBRT, at nephrectomy. Treatment meaning: 15 Gy SBRT to primary tumor, nephrectomy 4 weeks later. Nephrectomy followed 15 Gy stereotactic body radiation by 4 weeks. This renal cell carcinoma was of the clear cell type. The sample consisted of blood, taken from a patient whose treatment included radiotherapy and nephrectomy. This clonotype was sampled from a man aged 50-60 years with renal cell carcinoma.

The CDR3 reads CASSADRVTYEQYF. The CDR3 region has the DNA TGTGCCAGCTCAGCGGACAGGGTAACCTACGAGCAGTACTTC. This chain links TRBV18 with TRBJ2-7; 8 nucleotides agree with TRBD1. The V segment lost 5 bases and the J segment 2 bases; nucleotides outside the gene matches: 5. Germline V lookup: CDR1 KGHSH, CDR2 LQKENI. The CDR3 covers 14 residues. The whole variable domain, filled in from reference TRBV18 and TRBJ2-7, reads NAGVMQNPRHLVRRRGQEARLRCSPMKGHSHVYWYRQLPEEGLKFMVYLQKENIIDESGMPKERFSAEFPKEGPSILRIQQVVRGDSAAYFCASSADRVTYEQYFGPGTRLTVT.